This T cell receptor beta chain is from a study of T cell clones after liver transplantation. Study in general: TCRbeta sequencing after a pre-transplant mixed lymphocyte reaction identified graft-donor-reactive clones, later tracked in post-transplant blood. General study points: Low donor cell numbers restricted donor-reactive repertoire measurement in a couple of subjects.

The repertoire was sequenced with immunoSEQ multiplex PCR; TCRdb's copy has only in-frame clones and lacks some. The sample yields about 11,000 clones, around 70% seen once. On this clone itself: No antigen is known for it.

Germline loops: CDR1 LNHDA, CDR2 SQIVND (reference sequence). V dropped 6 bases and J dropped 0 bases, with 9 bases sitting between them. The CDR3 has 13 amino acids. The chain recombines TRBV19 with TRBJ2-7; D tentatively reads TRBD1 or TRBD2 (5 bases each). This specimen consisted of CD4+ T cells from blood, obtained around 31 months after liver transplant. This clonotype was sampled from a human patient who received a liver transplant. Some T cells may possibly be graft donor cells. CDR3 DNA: TGTGCCAGTAGCTGGGACCTCTCCTACGAGCAGTACTTC. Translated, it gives CASSWDLSYEQYF.